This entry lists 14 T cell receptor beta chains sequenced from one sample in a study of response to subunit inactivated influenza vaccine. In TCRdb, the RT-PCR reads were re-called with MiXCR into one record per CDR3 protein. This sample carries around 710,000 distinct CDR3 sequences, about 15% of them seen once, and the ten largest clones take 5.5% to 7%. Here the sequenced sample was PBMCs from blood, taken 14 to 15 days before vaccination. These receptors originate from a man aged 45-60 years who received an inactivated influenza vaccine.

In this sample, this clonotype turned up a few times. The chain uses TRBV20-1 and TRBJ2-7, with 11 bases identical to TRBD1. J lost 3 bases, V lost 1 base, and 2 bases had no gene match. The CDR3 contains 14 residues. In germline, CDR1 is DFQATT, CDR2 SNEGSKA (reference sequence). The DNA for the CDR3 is TGCAGTGCTAGAGCCGGGACAGGGGGCTACGAGCAGTACTTC. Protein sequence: CSARAGTGGYEQYF.

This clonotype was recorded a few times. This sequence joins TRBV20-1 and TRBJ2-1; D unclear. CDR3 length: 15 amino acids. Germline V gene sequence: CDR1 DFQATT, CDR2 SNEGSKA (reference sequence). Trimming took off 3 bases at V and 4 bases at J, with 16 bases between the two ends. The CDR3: CSASPPLRIYNEQFF. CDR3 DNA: TGCAGTGCTAGCCCCCCTTTGCGGATTTACAATGAGCAGTTCTTC.

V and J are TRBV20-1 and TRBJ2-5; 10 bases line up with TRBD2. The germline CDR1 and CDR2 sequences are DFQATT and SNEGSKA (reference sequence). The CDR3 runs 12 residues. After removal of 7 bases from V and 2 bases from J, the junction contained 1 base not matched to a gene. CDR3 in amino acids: CSGTSGQETQYF. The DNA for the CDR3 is TGCAGTGGGACTAGCGGACAAGAGACCCAGTACTTC.

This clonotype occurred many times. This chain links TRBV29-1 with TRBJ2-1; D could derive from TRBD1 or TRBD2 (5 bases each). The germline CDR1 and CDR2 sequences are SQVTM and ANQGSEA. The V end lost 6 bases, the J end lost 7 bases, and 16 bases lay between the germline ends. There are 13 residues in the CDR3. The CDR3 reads CSVDSVWGNEQFF. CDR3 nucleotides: TGCAGCGTCGACAGTGTTTGGGGGAATGAGCAGTTCTTC.

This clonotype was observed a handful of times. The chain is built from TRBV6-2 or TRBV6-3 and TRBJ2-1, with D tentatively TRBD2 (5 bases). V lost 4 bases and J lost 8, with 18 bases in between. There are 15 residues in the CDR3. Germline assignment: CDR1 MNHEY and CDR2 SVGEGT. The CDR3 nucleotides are TGTGCCAGCAGTTCCACCCCAACGCGGCGGGATGAGCAGTTCTTC. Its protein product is CASSSTPTRRDEQFF.

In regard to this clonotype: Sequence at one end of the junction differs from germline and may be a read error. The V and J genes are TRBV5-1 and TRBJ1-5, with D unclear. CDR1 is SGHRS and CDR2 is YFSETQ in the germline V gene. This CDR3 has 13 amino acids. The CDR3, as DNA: TGCGTCAGCAGCCCGGACGGCCAGTTCACTCAGCATTTT. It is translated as CVSSPDGQFTQHF.

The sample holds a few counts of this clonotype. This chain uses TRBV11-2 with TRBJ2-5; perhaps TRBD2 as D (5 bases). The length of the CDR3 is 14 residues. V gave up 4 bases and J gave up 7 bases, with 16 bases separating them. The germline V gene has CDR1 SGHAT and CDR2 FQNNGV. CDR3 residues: CASSSPRNLATQYF. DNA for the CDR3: TGTGCCAGCAGCTCCCCCCGGAATCTAGCGACCCAGTACTTC. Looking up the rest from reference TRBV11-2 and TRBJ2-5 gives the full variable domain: EAGVAQSPRYKIIEKRQSVAFWCNPISGHATLYWYQQILGQGPKLLIQFQNNGVVDDSQLPKDRFSAERLKGVDSTLKIQPAKLEDSAVYLCASSSPRNLATQYFGPGTRLLVL.

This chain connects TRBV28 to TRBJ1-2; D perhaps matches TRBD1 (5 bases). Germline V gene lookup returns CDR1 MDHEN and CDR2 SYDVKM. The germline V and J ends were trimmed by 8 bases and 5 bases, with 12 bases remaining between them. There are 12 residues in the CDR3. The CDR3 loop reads CASHRGGYGYTF. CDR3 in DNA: TGTGCCAGCCACCGGGGGGGTTATGGCTACACCTTC.

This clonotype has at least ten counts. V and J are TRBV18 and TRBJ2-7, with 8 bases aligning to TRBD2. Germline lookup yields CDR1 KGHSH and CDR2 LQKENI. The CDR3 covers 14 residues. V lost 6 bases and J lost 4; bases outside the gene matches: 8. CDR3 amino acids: CASSSTSEGYEQYF. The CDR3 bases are TGTGCCAGCTCGTCGACTAGCGAAGGGTACGAGCAGTACTTC.

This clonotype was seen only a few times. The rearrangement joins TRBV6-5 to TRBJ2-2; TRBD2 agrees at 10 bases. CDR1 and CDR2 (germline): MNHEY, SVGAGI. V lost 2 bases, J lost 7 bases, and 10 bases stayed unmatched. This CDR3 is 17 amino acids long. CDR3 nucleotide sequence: TGTGCCAGCAGTTACCTCCCTAGCGGGAGCGGTGGCGGGGAGCTGTTTTTT. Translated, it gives CASSYLPSGSGGGELFF.

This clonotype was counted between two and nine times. In DNA form, the CDR3 reads TGTGCCAGCAGTTCCACCGGGGGATACACAGATACGCAGTATTTT. Translating it yields CASSSTGGYTDTQYF. V usage is TRBV12-3 or TRBV12-4 and J usage is TRBJ2-3; D possibly corresponds to TRBD2 (6 bases). V gave up 4 bases and J gave up 2 bases, with 13 bases separating them. There are 15 residues in the CDR3.

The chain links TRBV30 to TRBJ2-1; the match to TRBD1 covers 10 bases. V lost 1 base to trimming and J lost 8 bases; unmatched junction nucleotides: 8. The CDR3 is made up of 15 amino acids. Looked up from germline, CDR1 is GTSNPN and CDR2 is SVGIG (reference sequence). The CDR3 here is CAWSGRQGARYEQFF. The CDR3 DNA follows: TGTGCCTGGAGTGGCCGACAGGGGGCAAGGTATGAGCAGTTCTTC.

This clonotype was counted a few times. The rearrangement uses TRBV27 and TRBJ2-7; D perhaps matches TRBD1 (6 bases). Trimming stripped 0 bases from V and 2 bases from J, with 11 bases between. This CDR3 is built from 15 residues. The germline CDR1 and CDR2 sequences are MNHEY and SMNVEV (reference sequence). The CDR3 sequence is CASSLSMAGAYEQYF. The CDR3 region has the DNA TGTGCCAGCAGTTTATCAATGGCAGGGGCCTACGAGCAGTACTTC.

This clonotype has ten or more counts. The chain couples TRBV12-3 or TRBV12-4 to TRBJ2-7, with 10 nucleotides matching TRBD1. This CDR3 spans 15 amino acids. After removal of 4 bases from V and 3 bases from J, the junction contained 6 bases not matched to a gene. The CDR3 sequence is CASSSRTGGNYEQYF. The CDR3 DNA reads TGTGCCAGCAGTTCCCGGACAGGGGGGAACTACGAGCAGTACTTC.